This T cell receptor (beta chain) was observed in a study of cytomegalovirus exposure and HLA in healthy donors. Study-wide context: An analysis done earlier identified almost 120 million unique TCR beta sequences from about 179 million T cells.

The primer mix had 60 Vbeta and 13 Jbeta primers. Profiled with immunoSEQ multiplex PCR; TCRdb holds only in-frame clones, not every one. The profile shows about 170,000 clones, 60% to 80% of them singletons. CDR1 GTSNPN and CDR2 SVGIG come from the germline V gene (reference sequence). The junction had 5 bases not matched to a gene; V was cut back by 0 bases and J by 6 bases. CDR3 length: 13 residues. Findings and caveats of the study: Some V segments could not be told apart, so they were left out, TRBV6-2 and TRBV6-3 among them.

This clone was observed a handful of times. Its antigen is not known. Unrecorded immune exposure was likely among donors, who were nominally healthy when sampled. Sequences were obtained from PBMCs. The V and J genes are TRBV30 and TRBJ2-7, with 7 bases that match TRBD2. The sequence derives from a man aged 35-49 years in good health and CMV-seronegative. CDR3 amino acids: CAWSVQPGGEQYF. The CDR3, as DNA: TGTGCCTGGAGTGTACAGCCGGGAGGCGAGCAGTACTTC.